The sequence of this T cell receptor beta chain was determined in a study of preoperative IRX-2 immunotherapy in early breast cancer (dated by TCRdb to between 2018 and 2021). On this clone: Its binding antigen is unknown. The sample holds no much larger clone one base away, and base qualities are not on file.

Via the germline V gene (reference sequence), CDR1 is MNHEY and CDR2 SMNVEV. Relative to germline, V is missing 5 bases and J is missing 3 bases, with 2 bases of the junction outside any gene match. From the cysteine through the phenylalanine, the CDR3 covers 13 amino acids. Just CDR3 DNA is preserved here, 39 bases in frame from base 1. This sample's treatment or condition label indicates: preoperative locoregional IRX-2 cytokine immunotherapy. The samples were obtained from a phase Ib study that tested preoperative, locoregional IRX-2 cytokine immunotherapy designed to prime immune responses. Patients with early-stage breast cancer who were given IRX-2 before surgery served as donors. The library was built by means of the immunoSEQ multiplex PCR assay. TCRdb obtained this table from immuneACCESS and retained in-frame rearrangements with V and J assigned. These tables miss some clones; where compared with another copy, unresolved V genes account for less than half of the shortfall, and the remainder is unexplained. Here the sample has 28,000 or so clones; 90% occur a single time. The ten largest clones capture 9.8% of the sample.

This TCR came from a human donor with breast cancer. The chain is made from TRBV27 and TRBJ2-7; the junction holds 9 bases that match TRBD1. The sample was gathered from a patient treated with IRX-2 immunotherapy. The base sequence is TGTGCCAGCAGTCGACAGGGGGGCTACGAGCAGTACTTC. Its translation reads: CASSRQGGYEQYF.